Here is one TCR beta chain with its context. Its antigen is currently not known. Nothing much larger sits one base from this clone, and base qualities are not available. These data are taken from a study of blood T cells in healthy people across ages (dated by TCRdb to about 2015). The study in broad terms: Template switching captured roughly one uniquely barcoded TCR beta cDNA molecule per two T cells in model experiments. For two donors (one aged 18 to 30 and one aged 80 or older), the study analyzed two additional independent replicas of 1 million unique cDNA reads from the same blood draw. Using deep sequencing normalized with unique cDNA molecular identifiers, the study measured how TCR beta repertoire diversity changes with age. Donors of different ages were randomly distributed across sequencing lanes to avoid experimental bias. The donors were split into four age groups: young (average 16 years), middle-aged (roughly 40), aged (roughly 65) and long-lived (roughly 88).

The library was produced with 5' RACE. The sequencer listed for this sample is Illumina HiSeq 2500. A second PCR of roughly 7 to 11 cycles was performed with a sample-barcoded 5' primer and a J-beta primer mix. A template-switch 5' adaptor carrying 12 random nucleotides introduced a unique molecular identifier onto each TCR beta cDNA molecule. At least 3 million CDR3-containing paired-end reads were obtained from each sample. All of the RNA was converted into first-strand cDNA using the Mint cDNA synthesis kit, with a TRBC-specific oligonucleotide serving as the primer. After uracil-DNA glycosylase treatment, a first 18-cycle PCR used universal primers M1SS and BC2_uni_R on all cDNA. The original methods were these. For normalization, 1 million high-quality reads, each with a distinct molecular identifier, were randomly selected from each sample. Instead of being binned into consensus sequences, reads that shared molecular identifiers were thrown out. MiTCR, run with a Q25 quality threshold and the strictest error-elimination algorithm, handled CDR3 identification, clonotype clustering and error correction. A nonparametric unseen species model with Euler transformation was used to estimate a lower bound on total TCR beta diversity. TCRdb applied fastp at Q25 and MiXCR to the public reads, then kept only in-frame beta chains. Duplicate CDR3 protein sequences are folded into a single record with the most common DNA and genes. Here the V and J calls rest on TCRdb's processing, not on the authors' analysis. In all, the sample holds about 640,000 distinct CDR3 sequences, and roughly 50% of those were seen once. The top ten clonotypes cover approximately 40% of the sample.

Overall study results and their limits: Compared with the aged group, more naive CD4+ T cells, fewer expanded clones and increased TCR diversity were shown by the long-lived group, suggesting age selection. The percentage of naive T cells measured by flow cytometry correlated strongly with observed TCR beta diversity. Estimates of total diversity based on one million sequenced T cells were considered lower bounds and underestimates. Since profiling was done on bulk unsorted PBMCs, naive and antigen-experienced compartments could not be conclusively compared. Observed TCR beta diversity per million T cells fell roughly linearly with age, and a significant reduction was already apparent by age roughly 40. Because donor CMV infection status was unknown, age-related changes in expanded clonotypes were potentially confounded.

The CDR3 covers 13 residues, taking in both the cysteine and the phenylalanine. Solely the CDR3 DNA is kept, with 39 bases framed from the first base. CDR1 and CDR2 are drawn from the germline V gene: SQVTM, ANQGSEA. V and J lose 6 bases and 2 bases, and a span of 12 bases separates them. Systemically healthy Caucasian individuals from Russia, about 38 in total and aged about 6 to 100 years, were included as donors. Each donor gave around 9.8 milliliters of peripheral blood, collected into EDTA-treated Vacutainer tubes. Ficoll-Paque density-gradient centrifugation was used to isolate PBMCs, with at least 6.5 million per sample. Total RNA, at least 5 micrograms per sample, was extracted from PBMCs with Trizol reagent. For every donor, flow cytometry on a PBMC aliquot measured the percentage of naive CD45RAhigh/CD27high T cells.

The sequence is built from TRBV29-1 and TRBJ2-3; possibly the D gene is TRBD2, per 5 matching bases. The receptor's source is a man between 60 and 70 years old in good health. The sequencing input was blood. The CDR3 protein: CSVGTRNTDTQYF. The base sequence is TGCAGCGTGGGCACTAGGAACACAGATACGCAGTATTTT.